The clone carrying this T cell receptor (beta chain) was observed once. Its antigen is as yet unknown. The CDR3 length is 16 residues. The germline CDR1 and CDR2 sequences are KGHSH and LQKENI. Germline trimming cut 8 bases from V and 2 bases from J; bases unmatched to any gene: 8. This sample was included in a study of pediatric ulcerative colitis. Sequencing depth was up to 500,000 reads per sample. The method was immunoSEQ multiplex PCR; TCRdb's version includes in-frame clones alone and lacks a portion of them. This table has 10,000 or so clones, 80% to 90% appearing once. Whole-study results and caveats: Compared with controls, ulcerative colitis showed greater blood-rectum clone sharing.

No immunosuppressive drugs were given to ulcerative colitis patients before diagnostic colonoscopy. The chain joins TRBV18 to TRBJ2-1; 11 nucleotides match TRBD2. Sequencing was done on a sample of blood. The sequence derives from a girl aged 10 to 17 with moderate ulcerative colitis. The CDR3 spells CASTTLAGGAYNEQFF. CDR3 sequence (DNA): TGTGCCAGCACCACCCTAGCGGGAGGAGCCTACAATGAGCAGTTCTTC.